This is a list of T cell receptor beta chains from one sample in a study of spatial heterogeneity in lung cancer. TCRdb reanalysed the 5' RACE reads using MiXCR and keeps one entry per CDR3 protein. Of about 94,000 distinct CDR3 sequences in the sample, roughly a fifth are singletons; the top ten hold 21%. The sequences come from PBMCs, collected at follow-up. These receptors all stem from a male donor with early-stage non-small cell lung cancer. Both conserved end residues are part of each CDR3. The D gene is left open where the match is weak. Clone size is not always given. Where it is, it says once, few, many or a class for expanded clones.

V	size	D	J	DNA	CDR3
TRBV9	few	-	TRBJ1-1	TGTGCCAGCAGCGTAGGTCCGGGTGCCACTGAAGCTTTCTTT	CASSVGPGATEAFF
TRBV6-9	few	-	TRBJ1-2	TGTGCCACCAGGTTCCAGACGGAGCCGTTTTCTAACTATGGCTACACCTTC	CATRFQTEPFSNYGYTF
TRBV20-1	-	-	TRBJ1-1	TGCAGTGCTAGGCAGGGTTACACTGAAGCTTTCTTT	CSARQGYTEAFF
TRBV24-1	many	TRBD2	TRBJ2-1	TGTGCCACCAGTGATTCGTCGGGGGGGAATTTTAATGAGCAGTTCTTC	CATSDSSGGNFNEQFF
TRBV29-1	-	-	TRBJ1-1	TGCAGCGCAAGCACAGGGATGAACACTGAAGCTTTCTTT	CSASTGMNTEAFF
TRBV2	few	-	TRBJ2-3	TGTGCCAGCAAACGGCGGGACGCCACAGATACGCAGTATTTT	CASKRRDATDTQYF
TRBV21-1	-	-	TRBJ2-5	TGTGCCACCATCCCCCGGGGAGGTATGGAGACCCAGTACTTC	CATIPRGGMETQYF
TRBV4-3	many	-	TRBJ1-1	TGCGCCAGCAGCCAAGATGGTCCGAACACTGAAGCTTTCTTT	CASSQDGPNTEAFF
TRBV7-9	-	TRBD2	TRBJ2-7	TGTGCCAGCGCGGCACTAGCGGGTTTTTCCTACGAGCAGTACTTC	CASAALAGFSYEQYF
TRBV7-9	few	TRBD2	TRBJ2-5	TGTGCCAGCAGCCCCTCGTGGCGGGGGGGCCAAGAGACCCAGTACTTC	CASSPSWRGGQETQYF